Presented here are 13 T cell receptor beta chains from one specimen sequenced in a study of blood T cell repertoires in COVID-19. Clones were read by immunoSEQ multiplex PCR, and TCRdb kept only the in-frame ones, dropping some. The table shows 55,000 to 75,000 clones, with roughly 72% occurring only once. Sequenced input: peripheral blood. The receptors were gathered from an older woman with COVID-19, enrolled during active disease.

V usage is TRBV6-5 and J usage is TRBJ1-6; D not resolved. The CDR3 contains 15 residues. V gave up 5 bases and J gave up 3 bases, with 11 bases separating them. Germline loops: CDR1 MNHEY, CDR2 SVGAGI. In DNA form, the CDR3 reads TGTGCCAGCAGTCACGGCGAGGGCTATAATTCACCCCTCCACTTT. Amino acid sequence: CASSHGEGYNSPLHF.

This clone has more than one count but fewer than ten. The chain uses TRBV7-9 and TRBJ2-1; 12 nucleotides align to TRBD2. The ends lost 7 bases at V and 2 bases at J; junction bases unmatched: 6. The V gene's germline CDR1 is SEHNR and CDR2 FQNEAQ (reference sequence). The CDR3 has 16 amino acids. CDR3 loop: CASNLLAGGTYNEQFF. CDR3 nucleotides: TGTGCCAGCAACCTACTAGCGGGGGGCACCTACAATGAGCAGTTCTTC.

The chain combines TRBV4-2 with TRBJ2-2; TRBD2 agrees at 15 bases. There are 18 residues in the CDR3. Trimming at V came to 5 bases and at J to 2 bases, leaving 6 bases not matched to a gene. The V gene's germline CDR1 is LGHNA and CDR2 YNFKEQ. CDR3 region: CASSEPGLAGGNTGELFF. CDR3 DNA sequence: TGTGCCAGCAGCGAGCCGGGACTAGCGGGGGGTAACACCGGGGAGCTGTTTTTT.

This clone was counted once. The CDR3: CSVRPDSLSYEQYF. The CDR3 nucleotides read TGCAGCGTTAGGCCGGACAGCCTCTCCTACGAGCAGTACTTC. The chain combines TRBV29-1 with TRBJ2-7; TRBD1 might be the D (6 bases). With 5 bases removed from V and 0 bases from J, the gap between germline ends came to 14 bases. CDR1 is SQVTM, CDR2 ANQGSEA, per germline. CDR3 length equals 14 residues.

The chain carries TRBV5-6 and TRBJ1-1; 7 bases are a match to TRBD1. V lost 4 bases to trimming and J lost 4 bases; unmatched junction nucleotides: 4. CDR3 length equals 13 residues. The germline V gene encodes CDR1 SGHDT and CDR2 YYEEEE. For the CDR3, the DNA is TGTGCCAGCAGCCCCTGGACAGGCACTGAAGCTTTCTTT. Protein sequence: CASSPWTGTEAFF.

A remark on this clone: Compared with germline, one end of the junction differs, possibly owing to a read error. The gene calls are TRBV4-1 and TRBJ2-7; possibly TRBD2 for D (6 bases). CDR3 size: 13 residues. In germline, CDR1 is MGHRA, CDR2 YSYEKL. CDR3 in DNA: TGCGCCAGCAGGCAAGTGGGGGGCTACGAGCAGTACTTC. Translating it yields CASRQVGGYEQYF.

The chain employs TRBV9 and TRBJ1-1; 9 nucleotides agree with TRBD1. This CDR3 contains 15 residues. Trimming cost V 0 bases and J 2 bases; bases outside gene matches: 2. CDR1 is SGDLS, CDR2 YYNGEE, per germline. The CDR3 DNA reads TGTGCCAGCAGCGTAGGGACAGGGGCCAACACTGAAGCTTTCTTT. Protein sequence: CASSVGTGANTEAFF.

The rearrangement links TRBV4-1 to TRBJ2-3; 8 bases line up with TRBD2. Germline trimming cut 0 bases from V and 5 bases from J; bases unmatched to any gene: 7. CDR3 length equals 16 residues. From germline, CDR1 is MGHRA and CDR2 YSYEKL. The CDR3 sequence: CASSQDLGGAIDTQYF. In DNA, the CDR3 is TGCGCCAGCAGCCAAGATCTCGGGGGGGCCATAGATACGCAGTATTTT.

The chain employs TRBV7-3 and TRBJ2-5; D possibly corresponds to TRBD1 (6 bases). The CDR3 is made up of 13 amino acids. The germline V gene encodes CDR1 SGHTA and CDR2 FQGTGA. With 3 bases removed from V and 5 bases from J, the gap between germline ends came to 10 bases. The CDR3, as DNA: TGTGCCAGCAGCTTTCGAAGGGGGGAGACCCAGTACTTC. It translates to CASSFRRGETQYF. The whole variable domain, filled in from reference TRBV7-3 and TRBJ2-5, reads GAGVSQTPSNKVTEKGKYVELRCDPISGHTALYWYRQSLGQGPEFLIYFQGTGAADDSGLPNDRFFAVRPEGSVSTLKIQRTERGDSAVYLCASSFRRGETQYFGPGTRLLVL.

V is TRBV6-6 and J is TRBJ2-7, with a weak D call TRBD2 (6 bases). The V gene lost 1 base and the J gene lost 6 bases, with 10 bases spanning the gap. The CDR3 spans 13 residues. Germline V gene lookup returns CDR1 MNHNY and CDR2 SVGAGI (reference sequence). In nucleotides, the CDR3 is TGTGCCAGCAGTTACTGGCAGGGAGGCGAGCAGTACTTC. Amino acid sequence: CASSYWQGGEQYF.

The chain combines TRBV5-1 with TRBJ2-7; possible D gene TRBD1, 6 bases. This CDR3 is built from 14 residues. Germline lookup yields CDR1 SGHRS and CDR2 YFSETQ. V was cut by 0 bases and J by 4 bases, with 11 bases left in between. CDR3 sequence (DNA): TGCGCCAGCAGCTTGGGGGGGCAGGGTTACGAGCAGTACTTC. Translating gives CASSLGGQGYEQYF.

The rearrangement uses TRBV19 and TRBJ2-7; 7 positions match TRBD1. From germline, CDR1 is LNHDA and CDR2 SQIVND (reference sequence). Trimming cost V 5 bases and J 2 bases; bases outside gene matches: 6. The CDR3 totals 14 residues. The CDR3 here is CASSAQDRTYEQYF. For the CDR3, the DNA is TGTGCCAGTAGTGCCCAGGACAGGACCTACGAGCAGTACTTC.

This chain uses TRBV2 with TRBJ1-1; D is unresolved. Trimming left V 7 bases short and J 8 bases short, with 17 bases between. Germline-derived CDR1 and CDR2 are SNHLY and FYNNEI. The CDR3 has 13 residues. The CDR3 DNA sequence: TGTGCCAGCACAATAGAAATAGAGTCCGAAGCTTTCTTT. Encoded protein: CASTIEIESEAFF.